The 24 T cell receptor beta chains below were found in one sample sequenced in a study of blood T cell repertoires in COVID-19. Here immunoSEQ multiplex PCR was the method, and the copy in TCRdb shows in-frame clones only, minus some. The sample holds under 250,000 clones, 88% seen once. Sequenced material: peripheral blood. All receptors derive from a woman aged 25 to 45 with COVID-19, enrolled during active disease.

The rearrangement uses TRBV6-6 and TRBJ1-2; weak D call: TRBD1 (6 bases). Germline V gene data show CDR1 as MNHNY and CDR2 as SVGAGI (reference sequence). V was trimmed by 6 bases and J by 3 bases, leaving 14 bases between them. This CDR3 region has 14 residues. CDR3 sequence: CASSPQDSYYGYTF. The CDR3 DNA reads TGTGCCAGCAGCCCTCAGGACAGCTACTATGGCTACACCTTC.

The chain uses TRBV3-1 (or the pseudogene TRBV3-2) and TRBJ2-7; D possibly corresponds to TRBD1 (5 bases). Trimming stripped 0 bases from V and 6 bases from J, with 12 bases between. Germline V lookup: CDR1 LGHDT, CDR2 YNNKEL (reference sequence). The CDR3 is 14 residues long. This CDR3 reads CASSQEWGRAEQYF. CDR3 nucleotide sequence: TGTGCCAGCAGCCAAGAGTGGGGCCGGGCCGAGCAGTACTTC.

This chain connects TRBV7-9 to TRBJ2-2; TRBD1 is a possible D gene (5 bases). The CDR3 loop spans 14 amino acids. V lost 2 bases to trimming and J lost 4 bases, with 8 bases between them. Germline-derived CDR1 and CDR2 are SEHNR and FQNEAQ (reference sequence). This CDR3 is CASSLSRATGELFF. CDR3 DNA: TGTGCCAGCAGCTTAAGCAGGGCCACCGGGGAGCTGTTTTTT.

The chain is built from TRBV6-5 and TRBJ1-1; the D gene is possibly TRBD1 (5 bases). The CDR3 is 14 amino acids. V was clipped by 6 bases and J by 0 bases, with 11 bases between them. CDR1 is MNHEY, CDR2 SVGAGI, per germline. The CDR3 reads CASRRGPMNTEAFF. CDR3 nucleotide sequence: TGTGCCAGCAGAAGGGGTCCGATGAACACTGAAGCTTTCTTT.

The J gene is TRBJ2-7, the V gene TRBV6-5, with D perhaps matching TRBD2 (5 bases). Trimming took 1 base from V and 0 from J, leaving 7 bases between them. This CDR3 region has 14 residues. Looked up from germline, CDR1 is MNHEY and CDR2 is SVGAGI. CDR3 coding DNA: TGTGCCAGCAGTTACTACCGGGGCTCCTACGAGCAGTACTTC. The encoded protein is CASSYYRGSYEQYF.

This clone has just a few counts. The chain employs TRBV7-9 and TRBJ1-2; D might be TRBD1 (5 bases). Germline-derived CDR1 and CDR2 are SEHNR and FQNEAQ (reference sequence). The CDR3 sequence is 14 residues long. V lost 5 bases and J lost 8, with 18 bases in between. The CDR3 sequence is CASSPDGGWGGYTF. The CDR3 region has the DNA TGTGCCAGCAGCCCTGACGGGGGGTGGGGAGGCTACACCTTC. Variable domain in full (rest from reference TRBV7-9 and TRBJ1-2): DTGVSQNPRHKITKRGQNVTFRCDPISEHNRLYWYRQTLGQGPEFLTYFQNEAQLEKSRLLSDRFSAERPKGSFSTLEIQRTEQGDSAMYLCASSPDGGWGGYTFGSGTRLTVV.

The chain has TRBV7-9 and TRBJ2-5; 10 bases match TRBD1. The CDR3 has 17 residues. CDR1 is SEHNR, CDR2 FQNEAQ, per germline (reference sequence). The ends lost 1 base at V and 5 bases at J; junction bases unmatched: 10. In nucleotides, the CDR3 is TGTGCCAGCAGCTTAGAGCGACGACAGGGGGCTAAGGAGACCCAGTACTTC. Its protein is CASSLERRQGAKETQYF.

The chain carries TRBV28 and TRBJ1-3, with D possibly TRBD1 on 6 matching bases. Germline V lookup: CDR1 MDHEN, CDR2 SYDVKM. The V end lost 6 bases, the J end lost 1 base, and 25 bases lay between the germline ends. The CDR3 consists of 19 residues. CDR3 residues: CASRGRGQRGGESGNTIYF. The DNA of the CDR3 is TGTGCCAGCAGGGGAAGGGGCCAAAGGGGGGGAGAATCTGGAAACACCATATATTTT.

Only a few counts were recorded for this clone. The chain combines TRBV4-2 with TRBJ2-7; 9 nucleotides line up with TRBD2. Germline trimming cut 0 bases from V and 3 bases from J; bases unmatched to any gene: 6. CDR1 LGHNA and CDR2 YNFKEQ come from the germline V gene. This CDR3 region has 16 residues. The CDR3 coding sequence is TGTGCCAGCAGCCAAGAAGGCGGGGGGGCCCACTACGAGCAGTACTTC. Amino acid sequence: CASSQEGGGAHYEQYF.

The chain has TRBV18 and TRBJ1-1; D perhaps matches TRBD1 (5 bases). This CDR3 is built from 16 residues. The germline V gene has CDR1 KGHSH and CDR2 LQKENI. Trimming cost V 3 bases and J 4 bases, with 18 bases left between them. Here the CDR3 reads CASSPGGSRAGTEAFF. CDR3 sequence (DNA): TGTGCCAGCTCACCCGGGGGGTCCCGGGCGGGCACTGAAGCTTTCTTT.

The rearrangement uses TRBV6-6 and TRBJ1-1; 7 bases are shared with TRBD1. V shed 5 bases and J 9 bases; nucleotides not matched to a gene: 18. This CDR3 has 16 amino acids. From germline, CDR1 is MNHNY and CDR2 SVGAGI (reference sequence). CDR3 residues: CASSPYAGGDRDQAFF. CDR3 DNA: TGTGCCAGCAGTCCCTATGCGGGGGGAGACAGGGACCAAGCTTTCTTT.

The rearrangement joins TRBV7-9 to TRBJ1-1; TRBD1 might be the D (5 bases). V lost 5 bases, J lost 1 base, and 20 bases lay in between. The CDR3 extends over 17 amino acids. The germline V gene has CDR1 SEHNR and CDR2 FQNEAQ (reference sequence). In nucleotides, the CDR3 is TGTGCCAGCAGCCCTGACAGCTTCTCCAATCCGAACACTGAAGCTTTCTTT. Translated: CASSPDSFSNPNTEAFF. Full variable domain (missing parts from reference TRBV7-9 and TRBJ1-1): DTGVSQNPRHKITKRGQNVTFRCDPISEHNRLYWYRQTLGQGPEFLTYFQNEAQLEKSRLLSDRFSAERPKGSFSTLEIQRTEQGDSAMYLCASSPDSFSNPNTEAFFGQGTRLTVV.

This chain uses TRBV4-2 with TRBJ2-7, with 9 bases fitting TRBD1. With 0 bases clipped from V and 1 base from J, the junction kept 10 bases outside the gene matches. Looked up from germline, CDR1 is LGHNA and CDR2 is YNFKEQ. There are 18 residues in the CDR3. The CDR3 DNA reads TGTGCCAGCAGCCAAGATGGGGCCGGGACAGGGTGGTCCTACGAGCAGTACTTC. It translates to CASSQDGAGTGWSYEQYF.

The chain carries TRBV3-1 (or the pseudogene TRBV3-2) and TRBJ1-4; 7 nucleotides line up with TRBD1. Trimming removed 0 bases from V and 8 bases from J; junction bases left unmatched: 6. Germline V gene data show CDR1 as LGHDT and CDR2 as YNNKEL (reference sequence). There are 15 residues in the CDR3. In nucleotides, the CDR3 is TGTGCCAGCAGCCAAGAATGGCAGGGGGGAGAAAAACTGTTTTTT. This gives the protein CASSQEWQGGEKLFF.

The J gene is TRBJ2-1, the V gene TRBV4-3; the D gene is possibly TRBD2 (5 bases). The CDR3 has 18 residues. Germline V gene data show CDR1 as LGHNA and CDR2 as YSLEER. Trimming removed 0 bases from V and 0 bases from J, with 15 bases in between. CDR3 amino acids: CASSQDGRSGNSYNEQFF. CDR3 nucleotide sequence: TGCGCCAGCAGCCAAGATGGGCGGTCGGGGAACTCCTACAATGAGCAGTTCTTC.

The genes are TRBV7-2 and TRBJ1-6; D possibly corresponds to TRBD1 (6 bases). This CDR3 is built from 12 residues. Germline assignment: CDR1 SGHTA and CDR2 FQGNSA. With 5 bases removed from V and 13 bases from J, the gap between germline ends came to 12 bases. The CDR3 nucleotides are TGTGCCAGCAGCCGCCAGACAGGTCCCCTCCACTTT. Translated: CASSRQTGPLHF.

The gene calls are TRBV5-1 and TRBJ1-2; D remains unclear. CDR1 and CDR2 from the germline V gene are SGHRS and YFSETQ. Trimming pared 0 bases from V and 3 bases from J, leaving 12 bases between. The CDR3 consists of 15 residues. This CDR3 reads CASSLVAASHYGYTF. The CDR3 nucleotides read TGCGCCAGCAGCTTGGTGGCAGCGTCACACTATGGCTACACCTTC.

The chain has TRBV15 and TRBJ1-4; the D gene is possibly TRBD1 (5 bases). Germline lookup yields CDR1 LNHNV and CDR2 YYDKDF (reference sequence). Between the trimmed V and J ends, which lost 5 bases and 8 bases, there was a span of 15 bases. CDR3 length equals 14 residues. For the CDR3, the DNA is TGTGCCACCAGCCCCCCGGGGGGAAACGAAAAACTGTTTTTT. It yields the protein CATSPPGGNEKLFF.

V and J are TRBV28 and TRBJ2-6; TRBD1 aligns across 10 bases. The CDR3 sequence is 17 residues long. The V segment lost 7 bases and the J segment 0 bases; nucleotides outside the gene matches: 6. CDR1 and CDR2 (germline): MDHEN, SYDVKM. The CDR3 DNA reads as TGTGCCAGCACGCCGGACAGGGGGAACTCTGGGGCCAACGTCCTGACTTTC. Translating gives CASTPDRGNSGANVLTF.

This chain connects TRBV24-1 to TRBJ1-2; 7 bases line up with TRBD1. The CDR3 runs 13 residues. Germline CDR1 KGHDR, CDR2 SFDVKD. The junction had 2 bases not matched to a gene; V was cut back by 4 bases and J by 4 bases. The CDR3: CATSERDSYGYTF. CDR3 bases: TGTGCCACCAGTGAGCGGGACAGCTATGGCTACACCTTC.

The chain couples TRBV6-5 to TRBJ1-1, with 11 bases fitting TRBD1. The CDR3 contains 14 residues. Germline CDR1 reads MNHEY; CDR2 reads SVGAGI. V shed 6 bases and J 14 bases; nucleotides not matched to a gene: 14. CDR3 in amino acids: CASRDRGLQTVEFF. The CDR3 DNA reads TGTGCCAGCAGGGACAGGGGGCTCCAGACCGTAGAGTTCTTT.

V usage is TRBV6-2 or TRBV6-3 and J usage is TRBJ2-1; TRBD2 matches at 10 bases. The CDR3 has 15 residues. Trimming removed 5 bases from V and 2 bases from J; junction bases left unmatched: 3. Germline V gene sequence: CDR1 MNHEY, CDR2 SVGEGT. CDR3 sequence: CASSRLAGPYNEQFF. The CDR3 region has the DNA TGTGCCAGCAGTAGACTAGCGGGCCCCTACAATGAGCAGTTCTTC.

The chain is built from TRBV24-1 and TRBJ1-5, with TRBD1 as a possible D gene (5 bases). V was trimmed by 9 bases and J by 3 bases, leaving 14 bases between them. The CDR3 spans 14 residues. The germline V gene has CDR1 KGHDR and CDR2 SFDVKD. The CDR3 loop reads CATSWGGVNQPQHF. CDR3 coding DNA: TGTGCCACCTCTTGGGGGGGAGTCAATCAGCCCCAGCATTTT.

The genes are TRBV7-2 and TRBJ2-6; D perhaps matches TRBD2 (6 bases). Deletions cut 2 bases from V and 1 base from J, with 15 bases between. Germline values: CDR1 SGHTA, CDR2 FQGNSA. The CDR3 spans 18 residues. The CDR3 DNA reads TGTGCCAGCAGCTTACGCGCGGGACGGAGTTCTGGGGCCAACGTCCTGACTTTC. Amino acids: CASSLRAGRSSGANVLTF.